The 22 T cell receptor beta chains below were found in one sample sequenced in a study of T cell changes during pregnancy in multiple sclerosis. Here immunoSEQ multiplex PCR was the method, and the copy in TCRdb shows in-frame clones only, minus some. The data show about 42,000 clones, with approximately 92% seen just once and roughly 0.5% held by the top ten. Here the sequenced sample was CD4+ T cells from peripheral blood mononuclear cells, taken in the second trimester of pregnancy. The receptors here all came from a female donor in good health, enrolled as a control in a pregnancy study.

CDR3 coding DNA: TGTGCCAGCAGCTTAGGCGACTACGAGCAGTACTTC. The encoded protein is CASSLGDYEQYF. V and J are TRBV7-6 and TRBJ2-7; D gene unclear. Germline CDR1 reads SGHVS; CDR2 reads FNYEAQ. This CDR3 is 12 amino acids long. V lost 1 base, J lost 3 bases, and 4 bases lay in between.

The J gene is TRBJ2-3, the V gene TRBV18, with 8 nucleotides matching TRBD2. The CDR3 is made up of 16 amino acids. The V and J ends lost 3 bases and 1 base, in that order; junction bases with no gene match: 6. The germline V gene encodes CDR1 KGHSH and CDR2 LQKENI. The CDR3 nucleotides are TGTGCCAGCTCACCGGTGGCGGGGGGAGGCACAGATACGCAGTATTTT. This sequence encodes CASSPVAGGGTDTQYF. Full variable domain (outside the CDR3, taken from reference TRBV18 and TRBJ2-3): NAGVMQNPRHLVRRRGQEARLRCSPMKGHSHVYWYRQLPEEGLKFMVYLQKENIIDESGMPKERFSAEFPKEGPSILRIQQVVRGDSAAYFCASSPVAGGGTDTQYFGPGTRLTVL.

The chain carries TRBV5-4 and TRBJ1-6; D possibly corresponds to TRBD1 (5 bases). The V end was cut by 4 bases, the J end by 1 base, with 15 bases between. The CDR3 contains 17 residues. In germline, CDR1 is SGHNT, CDR2 YYREEE (reference sequence). CDR3 region: CASSTGGRESYNSPLHF. The CDR3 DNA reads TGTGCCAGCAGCACCGGGGGGAGGGAATCCTATAATTCACCCCTCCACTTT.

The chain is built from TRBV10-2 and TRBJ2-1, with D perhaps matching TRBD2 (6 bases). Trimming removed 7 bases at V and 7 bases at J, with 20 bases between. This CDR3 comprises 15 residues. Germline V lookup: CDR1 WSHSY, CDR2 SAAADI. The CDR3: CASKHRDWESNEQFF. As DNA, the CDR3 is TGCGCCAGCAAACACCGGGACTGGGAGAGTAATGAGCAGTTCTTC.

The chain is built from TRBV7-3 and TRBJ2-5; 7 positions agree with TRBD2. V was pared by 3 bases and J by 4 bases, with 2 bases of the junction left unmatched. The CDR3 consists of 13 residues. Germline V gene sequence: CDR1 SGHTA, CDR2 FQGTGA. CDR3 loop: CASSFTGGETQYF. Written as DNA, the CDR3 is TGTGCCAGCAGCTTCACGGGAGGAGAGACCCAGTACTTC.

This clone was found once. V usage is TRBV25-1 and J usage is TRBJ1-6; no reliable D call. Looked up from germline, CDR1 is MGHDK and CDR2 is SYGVNS. This CDR3 region has 17 residues. V was shortened by 7 bases and J by 0 bases, with 16 bases between the two germline ends. The CDR3 reads CASNARPEGSYNSPLHF. The CDR3, as DNA: TGTGCCAGCAACGCCAGGCCGGAGGGCTCCTATAATTCACCCCTCCACTTT.

The V and J genes are TRBV18 and TRBJ2-5; 12 bases line up with TRBD2. Germline CDR1 KGHSH, CDR2 LQKENI. CDR3 length: 18 amino acids. The ends lost 2 bases at V and 3 bases at J; junction bases unmatched: 10. CDR3 DNA sequence: TGTGCCAGCTCACCAGTTACGGCTAGCGGGGGGGCCAAAGAGACCCAGTACTTC. This codes for CASSPVTASGGAKETQYF.

The chain is built from TRBV5-1 and TRBJ1-2, with unresolved D. CDR1 is SGHRS and CDR2 is YFSETQ in the germline V gene. This CDR3 is 15 amino acids long. The V end was cut by 4 bases, the J end by 6 bases, with 19 bases between. This chain's CDR3 is CASSPNPGSPDGYTF. CDR3 nucleotide sequence: TGCGCCAGCAGCCCGAACCCGGGTTCCCCGGATGGCTACACCTTC.

J is TRBJ1-2 and V is TRBV9, with D unresolved. This CDR3 is 12 amino acids long. Germline CDR1 SGDLS, CDR2 YYNGEE. V dropped 4 bases and J dropped 8 bases, with 12 bases sitting between them. The CDR3, as DNA: TGTGCCAGCAGCCTGCAGGCGGGCGGCTACACCTTC. It encodes CASSLQAGGYTF.

Regarding this clone: At one end, the junction sequence differs from germline, possibly due to a read error. V is TRBV7-7 and J is TRBJ2-7, with 9 nucleotides matching TRBD1. The CDR3 extends over 13 amino acids. Per germline, CDR1 SSHAT and CDR2 FNYEAQ (reference sequence). DNA for the CDR3: TGTGCTAGCAGCCCGGGACAGGGCTACGAGCAGTACTTC. It codes for CASSPGQGYEQYF.

CDR3 sequence: CAWSVETGYYEQYF. CDR3 in DNA: TGTGCCTGGAGTGTCGAGACGGGTTACTACGAGCAGTACTTC. The V and J genes are TRBV30 and TRBJ2-7; no clear D gene. This CDR3 comprises 14 residues. From germline, CDR1 is GTSNPN and CDR2 SVGIG (reference sequence). Trimming took off 0 bases at V and 3 bases at J, with 12 bases between the two ends. Full variable domain (outside the CDR3, taken from reference TRBV30 and TRBJ2-7): SQTIHQWPATLVQPVGSPLSLECTVEGTSNPNLYWYRQAAGRGLQLLFYSVGIGQISSEVPQNLSASRPQDRQFILSSKKLLLSDSGFYLCAWSVETGYYEQYFGPGTRLTVT.

CDR3 DNA sequence: TGTGCCAGCAGCGCCCCGGGATCTAGCGGGAGAACAGATACGCAGTATTTT. It encodes CASSAPGSSGRTDTQYF. The chain couples TRBV7-9 to TRBJ2-3, with TRBD2 matching 10 bases. The junction had 11 bases not matched to a gene; V was cut back by 5 bases and J by 3 bases. The CDR3 is 17 amino acids. Germline loops: CDR1 SEHNR, CDR2 FQNEAQ (reference sequence).

The rearrangement links TRBV6-5 to TRBJ2-5, with D possibly being TRBD1 (6 bases). The CDR3 consists of 14 residues. Germline V CDR1 and CDR2: MNHEY, SVGAGI. V lost 2 bases and J 4 bases, leaving 11 bases between the germline ends. CDR3 nucleotide sequence: TGTGCCAGCAGTTACGGGGACACCCGAGAGACCCAGTACTTC. This translates into CASSYGDTRETQYF.

The V gene is TRBV5-1, the J gene TRBJ2-5; TRBD2 agrees at 7 bases. Unmatched junction bases numbered 4, after V lost 1 base and J lost 4 bases. Germline CDR1 SGHRS, CDR2 YFSETQ. The CDR3 totals 14 residues. The CDR3 here is CASSLYGEGETQYF. CDR3 nucleotide sequence: TGCGCCAGCAGCTTGTATGGGGAGGGAGAGACCCAGTACTTC.

This chain joins TRBV11-3 and TRBJ2-1; 12 positions agree with TRBD2. This CDR3 contains 15 residues. The V gene end was trimmed by 7 bases and the J gene end by 6 bases; junction bases not matched to a gene: 7. Germline assignment: CDR1 SGHNT and CDR2 YENEEA. In DNA form, the CDR3 reads TGTGCCAGCACCCCGACTAGCGGGGGCCGCAATGAGCAGTTCTTC. Amino acids: CASTPTSGGRNEQFF.

This clone came up once. V is TRBV5-1 and J is TRBJ2-2; D not resolved. The CDR3 covers 14 residues. V lost 3 bases to trimming and J lost 1 base, with 7 bases between them. CDR1 is SGHRS, CDR2 YFSETQ, per germline. CDR3 DNA: TGCGCCAGCAGCTGGCCTGTGAACACCGGGGAGCTGTTTTTT. Its protein is CASSWPVNTGELFF.

This rearrangement joins TRBV19 to TRBJ2-3; perhaps TRBD1 as D (7 bases). The CDR3 is made up of 14 amino acids. The germline V gene encodes CDR1 LNHDA and CDR2 SQIVND (reference sequence). V shed 5 bases and J shed 4 bases, with 13 bases lying between them. The CDR3 loop reads CASSDDREADTQYF. CDR3 in DNA: TGTGCCAGTAGTGACGACAGGGAGGCAGATACGCAGTATTTT.

The chain joins TRBV6-6 to TRBJ1-5; 8 nucleotides line up with TRBD1. V was clipped by 5 bases and J by 5 bases; unmatched bases: 8. Germline values: CDR1 MNHNY, CDR2 SVGAGI (reference sequence). The CDR3 contains 15 residues. The CDR3 DNA reads TGTGCCAGCAGTAGGGACAGGCAAGGGCATCAGCCCCAGCATTTT. Translation: CASSRDRQGHQPQHF.

The rearrangement joins TRBV19 to TRBJ1-5, with 8 bases that match TRBD1. Per germline, CDR1 LNHDA and CDR2 SQIVND (reference sequence). J lost 0 bases, V lost 8 bases, and 9 bases had no gene match. This CDR3 contains 16 residues. CDR3 sequence: CASVGTGSYSNQPQHF. Written as DNA, the CDR3 is TGTGCCAGTGTAGGGACAGGCAGCTATAGCAATCAGCCCCAGCATTTT.

The chain is built from TRBV5-6 and TRBJ2-7, with a possible D match to TRBD2 (6 bases). With 1 base removed from V and 1 base from J, the gap between germline ends came to 12 bases. Germline V lookup: CDR1 SGHDT, CDR2 YYEEEE. CDR3 length equals 15 residues. CDR3 in DNA: TGTGCCAGCAGCTTGTCCGGGAGTGTTTCCTACGAGCAGTACTTC. The encoded protein is CASSLSGSVSYEQYF.

The J gene is TRBJ1-2, the V gene TRBV7-2; D unclear. V shed 2 bases and J shed 7 bases, with 17 bases lying between them. The CDR3 is made up of 15 amino acids. Germline V gives CDR1 SGHTA, CDR2 FQGNSA. The CDR3 loop is CASSLKAGWAGGYTF. The CDR3 DNA is TGTGCCAGCAGCTTAAAGGCCGGCTGGGCGGGTGGCTACACCTTC.

Only one count was recorded for this clone. The chain recombines TRBV18 with TRBJ1-2; 10 bases align to TRBD1. With V trimmed by 3 bases and J by 1 base, 5 bases remained unmatched. The CDR3 is 16 residues long. Germline assignment: CDR1 KGHSH and CDR2 LQKENI. CDR3 region: CASSPGQGNGNYGYTF. The CDR3 DNA sequence: TGTGCCAGCTCACCGGGACAGGGGAATGGTAACTATGGCTACACCTTC.